The rows below give T cell receptor beta chains drawn from one sample of a study of T-cell memory formation after mild COVID-19. TCRdb redid the calling of the 5' RACE reads with MiXCR, one entry per CDR3 protein. The table records 350,000 to 400,000 distinct CDR3 sequences, approximately 15% of them present only once. Sequenced sample: PBMCs or a T cell subset sorted from them (not recorded which). The receptors shown here come from a man younger than 35 who had mild COVID-19 (a few samples of this study predate the infection). Cell type and time point are not known. CDR3s include the opening cysteine and the closing phenylalanine or tryptophan. D genes are given only for firm matches. Expanded clones get a size class; other rows say once, few or many, or leave the size out.

TRBV7-2	many	TRBJ2-5	-	TGTGCCAGCAGCTTAGCGCCGGAGACCCAGTACTTC	CASSLAPETQYF
TRBV12-3/TRBV12-4	many	TRBJ1-3	-	TGTGCCAGCAGTTTATCGGGGATCGAGGACACCATATATTTT	CASSLSGIEDTIYF
TRBV9	-	TRBJ1-1	TRBD1	TGTGCCAGCAGCGTAAGCTGGGACAGACACACTGAAGCTTTCTTT	CASSVSWDRHTEAFF
TRBV10-3	once	TRBJ2-7	-	TGTGCCACCGGGGCCTACGAGCAGTACTTC	CATGAYEQYF
TRBV4-1	few	TRBJ2-1	TRBD2	TGCGCCAGCAGCCAAGATATAAGACTAGCCAACCCGAATAAGCAGTTCTTC	CASSQDIRLANPNKQFF
TRBV12-3/TRBV12-4	-	TRBJ2-5	-	TGTGCCAGCAGTCCAATGGGGAGGCAGACCTTGTACTTC	CASSPMGRQTLYF
TRBV4-2	few	TRBJ1-1	-	TGTGCCAGCAGCCGCGGAGGGGGTGGGATGACTGAAGCTTTCTTT	CASSRGGGGMTEAFF
TRBV14	few	TRBJ1-2	TRBD1	TGTGCCAGCAGCGAAACAATCACCGGGACAGCGCTGGACGGCTACACCTTC	CASSETITGTALDGYTF
TRBV6-6	many	TRBJ1-3	-	TGTGCCAGCAGTTACTCAGGTGGAAACACCATATATTTT	CASSYSGGNTIYF
TRBV12-5	few	TRBJ1-6	-	TGTGCTAGTGGGTTGGGCGCCTTCTCACCCCTCCACTTT	CASGLGAFSPLHF
TRBV5-1	-	TRBJ2-7	TRBD2	TGCGCCAGCGGGCGGGGGGGCTCTCGGGACGAGCAGTACTTC	CASGRGGSRDEQYF
TRBV7-2	-	TRBJ2-7	TRBD1	TGTGCCAGCAGTCGACCCGGGGACAGAGAAATCTACGAGCAGTACTTC	CASSRPGDREIYEQYF
TRBV5-1	many	TRBJ1-1	-	TGCGCCAGCAGCTTAAAATTGGACAGTAAGGCTTTCTTT	CASSLKLDSKAFF
TRBV5-1	few	TRBJ2-2	-	TGCGCCAGCAGCATACAGGTCGTCAACGGGGAGCTGTTTTTT	CASSIQVVNGELFF
TRBV5-4	-	TRBJ2-7	TRBD1	TGTGCCAGCAGCCCCGGGACAGGGGTATTCTCCTACGAGCAGTACTTC	CASSPGTGVFSYEQYF
TRBV6-6	few	TRBJ1-1	-	TGTGCCAGCAGTTACACCATCGACGGGAACACTGAAGCTTTCTTT	CASSYTIDGNTEAFF
TRBV18	few	TRBJ2-1	-	TGTGCCAGCTCACCACCGGGCGGGGACAACAATGAGCAGTTCTTC	CASSPPGGDNNEQFF
TRBV20-1	-	TRBJ2-1	-	TGCAGTGCTAGACGCCAGGGGACCTACAATGAGCAGTTCTTC	CSARRQGTYNEQFF
TRBV5-1	many	TRBJ2-1	TRBD1	TGCGCCAGCAGCTCCGGGACAGGGGGCTACAATGAGCAGTTCTTC	CASSSGTGGYNEQFF
TRBV2	-	TRBJ2-5	-	TGTGCCAGCTGGGGACCCCCAGGGGAGACCCAGTACTTC	CASWGPPGETQYF
TRBV5-1	-	TRBJ1-1	-	TGCGCCAGCAGCTTGGATAGGGGGTTCGGGAACACTGAAGCTTTCTTT	CASSLDRGFGNTEAFF
TRBV9	few	TRBJ1-2	-	TGTGCCAGCAGTCAAGAAGGTAGATATGGCTACACCTTC	CASSQEGRYGYTF
TRBV7-3	-	TRBJ1-1	-	TGTGCCAGCAGCTTATACGCAGCTATGAACACTGAAGCTTTCTTT	CASSLYAAMNTEAFF
TRBV5-1	-	TRBJ1-4	-	TGCGCCAGCAGGAAAACAGGAGATAATGAAAAACTGTTTTTT	CASRKTGDNEKLFF
TRBV12-3/TRBV12-4	many	TRBJ1-1	-	TGTGCCAGCAGTTTCAGGTTGAATCCTGAAGCTTTCTTT	CASSFRLNPEAFF
TRBV27	-	TRBJ1-1	-	TGTGCCAGCGGTCCGGACAGTTACACTGAAGCTTTCTTT	CASGPDSYTEAFF
TRBV15	-	TRBJ1-4	-	TGTGCCACCAGCAGAGATCGGTCCTATAAGGAAAAACTGTTTTTT	CATSRDRSYKEKLFF
TRBV7-9	-	TRBJ1-6	-	TGTGCCAGCAGCTTAGCGCGCGACAGAAATTCACCCCTCCACTTT	CASSLARDRNSPLHF
TRBV29-1	-	TRBJ2-7	TRBD1	TGCAGCGTCGGGACAGGGACCCACGAGCAGTACTTC	CSVGTGTHEQYF
TRBV6-5	many	TRBJ2-1	-	TGTGCCAGCAGTTACTCGGCAGGGAAGGAGCAGTTCTTC	CASSYSAGKEQFF
TRBV3-1	few	TRBJ1-2	-	TGTGCCAGCAGCCAAGGTACCCGGAGGAGTACCTTC	CASSQGTRRSTF
TRBV4-1	-	TRBJ2-4	TRBD2	TGCGCCAGCAGCCACTTCGTGACTAGCGGGGGGGCCATAGCCAAAAACATTCAGTACTTC	CASSHFVTSGGAIAKNIQYF
TRBV28	-	TRBJ1-5	-	TGTGCCAGCAGTTTAATAGGGGAGACTCAGCCCCAGCATTTT	CASSLIGETQPQHF
TRBV4-1	-	TRBJ1-1	TRBD1	TGCGCCAGCAGCCAAGAAAGCAGACAGGGAGGAGCTTTCTTT	CASSQESRQGGAFF
TRBV5-1	few	TRBJ2-1	TRBD2	TGCGCCAGCAGCTTGGGACTAGCGGGGGGGAACAATGAGCAGTTCTTC	CASSLGLAGGNNEQFF
TRBV20-1	-	TRBJ2-1	TRBD2	TGCAGTGCGGGTGCGGGGGGCTACAATGAGCAGTTCTTC	CSAGAGGYNEQFF
TRBV6-5	-	TRBJ2-3	TRBD2	TGTGCCAGCAGTGCCACTAGCGGGGGGGCCGTTTGGGTCGCAGATACGCAGTATTTT	CASSATSGGAVWVADTQYF
TRBV20-1	-	TRBJ2-1	TRBD2	TGCAGTGCTAGTCGGGGGACTAGCGGGGGGGCGGCTGAGCAGTTCTTC	CSASRGTSGGAAEQFF
TRBV4-1	-	TRBJ1-6	-	TGCGCCAGCAGCCGATTTTTAGGGCAGGATAATTCACCCCTCCACTTT	CASSRFLGQDNSPLHF
TRBV24-1	-	TRBJ2-2	TRBD1	TGTGCCACCAGTGATCCCTCCCAGGGGGCGGCCGGGGAGCTGTTTTTT	CATSDPSQGAAGELFF
TRBV5-6	-	TRBJ2-1	TRBD1	TGTGCCAGCAGCTTGGTACCCGGACAGGGCGAGGAGCAGTTCTTC	CASSLVPGQGEEQFF
TRBV6-2/TRBV6-3	few	TRBJ2-1	-	TGTGCCAGCAGTAACAGCGATTACAATGAGCAGTTCTTC	CASSNSDYNEQFF
TRBV20-1	few	TRBJ2-5	TRBD1	TGCAGTGCTAGCGGACAGGGGGAGTACCAAGAGACCCAGTACTTC	CSASGQGEYQETQYF
TRBV7-8	few	TRBJ2-1	TRBD1	TGTGCCAGCAGCTTAGTTCGGACAGGGCCATACAATGAGCAGTTCTTC	CASSLVRTGPYNEQFF
TRBV4-3	-	TRBJ1-3	-	TGCGCCAGCAGCCAGTCGGCCGGCTCTGGAAACACCATATATTTT	CASSQSAGSGNTIYF
TRBV30	few	TRBJ2-3	-	TGTGCCTGGAAGTGGACAGGCACAGATACGCAGTATTTT	CAWKWTGTDTQYF
TRBV10-3	few	TRBJ1-3	-	TGTGCCATCAGTGCCGGGGCTGGAAACACCATATATTTT	CAISAGAGNTIYF
TRBV3-1	many	TRBJ1-2	-	TGTGCCAGCAGTCAGCAGGGAAGCTATGGCTACACCTTC	CASSQQGSYGYTF